The 10 T cell receptor beta chains listed next were all sequenced from one sample in a study of identical twins. TCRdb reanalysed the 5' RACE reads using MiXCR and keeps one entry per CDR3 protein. The sample lists roughly 290,000 distinct CDR3 sequences; nearly 9.5% were seen once. This sample also belongs to another study, concerning yellow fever vaccine responses in identical twins.

Sequencing was done on a sample of CD8+ T cells sorted from blood. These receptors all come from a woman in her late teens or twenties in good health.

This clonotype was seen a few times. The CDR3 nucleotides are TGTGCCAGCAGCTTCCCGACAGGGGGAAATAGCTATGGCTACACCTTC. Protein product: CASSFPTGGNSYGYTF. The genes are TRBV7-2 and TRBJ1-2; the match to TRBD1 covers 9 bases. Looked up from germline, CDR1 is SGHTA and CDR2 is FQGNSA. V lost 3 bases and J lost 4; bases outside the gene matches: 9. The CDR3 has 16 residues.

The chain uses TRBV20-1 and TRBJ2-7, with TRBD2 identical over 7 bases. This CDR3 region has 15 residues. V lost 0 bases, J lost 4 bases, and 9 bases stayed unmatched. Germline CDR1 and CDR2: DFQATT and SNEGSKA (reference sequence). The CDR3 loop is CSARDLGGAGYEQYF. CDR3 nucleotide sequence: TGCAGTGCTAGAGATCTAGGCGGAGCGGGGTACGAGCAGTACTTC.

This clonotype was seen a few times. This sequence joins TRBV25-1 and TRBJ2-1; 8 bases match TRBD2. The CDR3 contains 16 residues. Germline V gene sequence: CDR1 MGHDK, CDR2 SYGVNS. Trimming at V came to 3 bases and at J to 3 bases, leaving 7 bases not matched to a gene. For the CDR3, the DNA is TGTGCCAGCAGTGATCCAGCGGGAGTGATCTACAATGAGCAGTTCTTC. Its translation is CASSDPAGVIYNEQFF.

This clonotype was detected ten times or more. This chain joins TRBV25-1 and TRBJ1-2; D is possibly TRBD1 (6 bases). Germline V gene sequence: CDR1 MGHDK, CDR2 SYGVNS. Trimming pared 8 bases from V and 8 bases from J, leaving 12 bases between. The CDR3 contains 11 residues. The CDR3 sequence is CASWGGSGYTF. The CDR3 DNA sequence: TGTGCCAGCTGGGGGGGCAGCGGCTACACCTTC.

This clonotype was recorded at least ten times. CDR3 loop: CASSHRRTGPYNEQFF. DNA of the CDR3: TGTGCCAGCAGTCACCGCCGGACAGGGCCCTACAATGAGCAGTTCTTC. The chain recombines TRBV14 with TRBJ2-1; the match to TRBD1 covers 8 bases. The CDR3 contains 16 residues. Germline CDR1 is SGHDN and CDR2 is FVKESK. Trimming took 6 bases from V and 2 from J; bases not matched to a gene: 9.

This clonotype was detected a few times. This chain joins TRBV7-2 and TRBJ2-7, with 8 bases matching TRBD1. The ends lost 0 bases at V and 6 bases at J; junction bases unmatched: 19. This CDR3 is built from 19 residues. The germline CDR1 and CDR2 sequences are SGHTA and FQGNSA. The CDR3 protein is CASSLAPTGVPAPLSEQYF. Written as DNA, the CDR3 is TGTGCCAGCAGCTTAGCTCCGACAGGGGTCCCCGCACCTTTAAGCGAGCAGTACTTC.

This clonotype was picked up a small number of times. The chain employs TRBV28 and TRBJ2-2; possible D gene TRBD1, 6 bases. The germline V gene encodes CDR1 MDHEN and CDR2 SYDVKM. CDR3 length: 12 amino acids. V lost 2 bases to trimming and J lost 9 bases, with 7 bases between them. The CDR3 here is CASSLQGWELFF. The CDR3 DNA sequence: TGTGCCAGCAGTTTACAGGGGTGGGAGCTGTTTTTT.

A few counts support this clonotype. The chain employs TRBV27 and TRBJ1-2; D remains ambiguous. This CDR3 has 13 residues. V was shortened by 6 bases and J by 2 bases, with 10 bases between the two germline ends. Germline values: CDR1 MNHEY, CDR2 SMNVEV (reference sequence). The CDR3 DNA is TGTGCCAGCAGCATGGACGGAAACTATGGCTACACCTTC. It translates to CASSMDGNYGYTF.

The genes are TRBV11-3 and TRBJ2-2; TRBD2 might be the D (5 bases). The germline V gene has CDR1 SGHNT and CDR2 YENEEA. Trimming left V 4 bases short and J 0 bases short, with 12 bases between. CDR3 length: 16 amino acids. Written as DNA, the CDR3 is TGTGCCAGCAGCTCCCGTAGCGAACCGAACACCGGGGAGCTGTTTTTT. Its protein is CASSSRSEPNTGELFF.

This clonotype was observed many times. The chain links TRBV7-8 to TRBJ2-2; D may be TRBD2 (5 bases). V was pared by 10 bases and J by 0 bases, with 12 bases between. Germline lookup yields CDR1 SGHVS and CDR2 FQNEAQ. The CDR3 totals 14 residues. The CDR3 DNA reads TGTGCCACCCGGCGGGCACCGAACACCGGGGAGCTGTTTTTT. Protein: CATRRAPNTGELFF.